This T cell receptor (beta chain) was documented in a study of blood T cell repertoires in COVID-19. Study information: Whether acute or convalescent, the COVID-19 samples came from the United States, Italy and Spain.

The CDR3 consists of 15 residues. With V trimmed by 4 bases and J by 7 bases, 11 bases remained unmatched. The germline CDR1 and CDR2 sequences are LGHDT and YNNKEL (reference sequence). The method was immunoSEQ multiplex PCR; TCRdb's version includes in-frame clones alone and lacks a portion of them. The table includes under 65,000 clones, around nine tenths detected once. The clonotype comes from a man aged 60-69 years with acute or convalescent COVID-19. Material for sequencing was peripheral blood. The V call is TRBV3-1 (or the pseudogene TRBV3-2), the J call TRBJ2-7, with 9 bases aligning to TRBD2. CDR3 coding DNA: TGTGCCAGCAGCCCGTCAGGCGGGAGGGTCTGGGAGCAGTACTTC. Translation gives CASSPSGGRVWEQYF.